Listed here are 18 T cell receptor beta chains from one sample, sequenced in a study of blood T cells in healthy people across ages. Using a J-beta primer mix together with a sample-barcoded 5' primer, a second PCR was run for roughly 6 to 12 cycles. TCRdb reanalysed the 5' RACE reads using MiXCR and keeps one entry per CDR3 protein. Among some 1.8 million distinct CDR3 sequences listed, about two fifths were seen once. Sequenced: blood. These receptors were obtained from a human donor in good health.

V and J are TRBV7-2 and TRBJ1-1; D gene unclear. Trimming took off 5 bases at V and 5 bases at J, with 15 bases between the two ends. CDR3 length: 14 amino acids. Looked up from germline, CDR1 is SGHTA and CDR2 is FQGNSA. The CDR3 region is CASSPGRRITEAFF. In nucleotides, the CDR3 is TGTGCCAGCAGCCCTGGGCGACGGATAACTGAAGCTTTCTTT.

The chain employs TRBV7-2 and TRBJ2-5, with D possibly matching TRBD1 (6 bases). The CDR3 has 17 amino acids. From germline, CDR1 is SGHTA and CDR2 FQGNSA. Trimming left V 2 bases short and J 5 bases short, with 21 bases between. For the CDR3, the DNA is TGTGCCAGCAGCTTAATAGGAGGCAGGGGTGGTAAGGAGACCCAGTACTTC. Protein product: CASSLIGGRGGKETQYF.

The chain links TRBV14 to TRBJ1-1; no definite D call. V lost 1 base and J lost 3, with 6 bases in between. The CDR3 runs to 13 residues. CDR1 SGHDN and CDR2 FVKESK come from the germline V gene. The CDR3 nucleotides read TGTGCCAGCAGCCAAGCTCGCCACACTGAAGCTTTCTTT. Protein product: CASSQARHTEAFF. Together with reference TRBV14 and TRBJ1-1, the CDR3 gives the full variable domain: EAGVTQFPSHSVIEKGQTVTLRCDPISGHDNLYWYRRVMGKEIKFLLHFVKESKQDESGMPNNRFLAERTGGTYSTLKVQPAELEDSGVYFCASSQARHTEAFFGQGTRLTVV.

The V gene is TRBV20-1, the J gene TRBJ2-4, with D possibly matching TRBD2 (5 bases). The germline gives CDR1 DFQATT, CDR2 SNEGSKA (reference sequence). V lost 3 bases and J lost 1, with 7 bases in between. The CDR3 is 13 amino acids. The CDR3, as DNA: TGCAGTGCTAGTGCGGGTGCCAAAAACATTCAGTACTTC. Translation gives CSASAGAKNIQYF.

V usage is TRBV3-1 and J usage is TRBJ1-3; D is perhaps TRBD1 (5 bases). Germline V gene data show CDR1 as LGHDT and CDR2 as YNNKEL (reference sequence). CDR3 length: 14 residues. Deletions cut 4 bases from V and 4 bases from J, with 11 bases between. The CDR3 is CASSLGDGGNTIYF. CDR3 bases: TGTGCCAGCAGCCTCGGGGACGGGGGAAACACCATATATTTT. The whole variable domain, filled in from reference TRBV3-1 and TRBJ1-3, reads DTAVSQTPKYLVTQMGNDKSIKCEQNLGHDTMYWYKQDSKKFLKIMFSYNNKELIINETVPNRFSPKSPDKAHLNLHINSLELGDSAVYFCASSLGDGGNTIYFGEGSWLTVV.

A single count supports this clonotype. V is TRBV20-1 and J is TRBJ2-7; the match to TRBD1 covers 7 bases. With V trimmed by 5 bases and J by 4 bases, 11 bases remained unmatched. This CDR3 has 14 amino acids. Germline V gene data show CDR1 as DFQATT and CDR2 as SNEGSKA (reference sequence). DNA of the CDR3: TGCAGTGCTCCACGACAGGGATTGGGGTACGAGCAGTACTTC. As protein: CSAPRQGLGYEQYF.

The CDR3 DNA reads as TGCGCCAGCAGCCAAGGGACGATGGACGAGCAGTACTTC. Translation: CASSQGTMDEQYF. V is TRBV4-3 and J is TRBJ2-7, with D hard to call. With 1 base removed from V and 5 bases from J, the gap between germline ends came to 9 bases. The length of the CDR3 is 13 residues. Per the germline V gene, CDR1 is LGHNA and CDR2 is YSLEER.

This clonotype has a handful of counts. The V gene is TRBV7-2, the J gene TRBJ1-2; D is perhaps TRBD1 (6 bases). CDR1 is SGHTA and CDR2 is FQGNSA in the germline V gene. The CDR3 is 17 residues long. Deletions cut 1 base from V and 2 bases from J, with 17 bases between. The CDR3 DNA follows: TGTGCCAGCAGCTTAGACCCCTCGGGGGGGCCCAACTATGGCTACACCTTC. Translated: CASSLDPSGGPNYGYTF.

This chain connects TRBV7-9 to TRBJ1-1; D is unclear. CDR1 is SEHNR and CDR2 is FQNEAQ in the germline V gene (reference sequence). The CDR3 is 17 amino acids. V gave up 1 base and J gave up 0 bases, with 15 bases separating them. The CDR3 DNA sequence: TGTGCCAGCAGCTTAGGGGTTAGCGGGGTTTTGAACACTGAAGCTTTCTTT. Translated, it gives CASSLGVSGVLNTEAFF.

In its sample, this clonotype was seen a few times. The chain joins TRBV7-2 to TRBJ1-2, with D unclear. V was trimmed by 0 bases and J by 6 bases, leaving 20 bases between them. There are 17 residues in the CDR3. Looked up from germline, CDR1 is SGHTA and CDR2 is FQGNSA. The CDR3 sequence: CASSLALYGTDTDGYTF. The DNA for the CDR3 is TGTGCCAGCAGCTTAGCGCTGTACGGCACAGATACGGATGGCTACACCTTC.

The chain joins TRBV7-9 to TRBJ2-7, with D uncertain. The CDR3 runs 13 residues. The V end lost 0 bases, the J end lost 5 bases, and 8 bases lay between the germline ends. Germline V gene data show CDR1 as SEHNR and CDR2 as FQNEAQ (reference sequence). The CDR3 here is CASSLAREHEQYF. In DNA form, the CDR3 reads TGTGCCAGCAGCTTAGCCCGCGAACACGAGCAGTACTTC. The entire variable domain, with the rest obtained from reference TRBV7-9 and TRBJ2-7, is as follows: DTGVSQNPRHKITKRGQNVTFRCDPISEHNRLYWYRQTLGQGPEFLTYFQNEAQLEKSRLLSDRFSAERPKGSFSTLEIQRTEQGDSAMYLCASSLAREHEQYFGPGTRLTVT.

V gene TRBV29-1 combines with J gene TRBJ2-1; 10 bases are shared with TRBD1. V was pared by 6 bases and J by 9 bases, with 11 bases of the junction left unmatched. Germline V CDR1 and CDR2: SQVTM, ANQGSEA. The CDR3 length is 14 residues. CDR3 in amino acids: CSVNRQGAIGEQFF. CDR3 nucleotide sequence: TGCAGCGTGAATAGACAGGGGGCTATAGGTGAGCAGTTCTTC.

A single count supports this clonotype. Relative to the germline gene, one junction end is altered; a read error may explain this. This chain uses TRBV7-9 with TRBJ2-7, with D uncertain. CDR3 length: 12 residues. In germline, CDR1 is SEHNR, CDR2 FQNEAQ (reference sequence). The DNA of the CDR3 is TGTGCCTGCAGCTTAGGTATAGACGAGCAGTACTTC. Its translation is CACSLGIDEQYF.

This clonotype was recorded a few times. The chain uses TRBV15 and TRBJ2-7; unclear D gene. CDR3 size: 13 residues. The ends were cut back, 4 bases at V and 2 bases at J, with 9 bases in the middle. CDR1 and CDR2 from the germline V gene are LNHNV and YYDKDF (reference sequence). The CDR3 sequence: CATSIATTYEQYF. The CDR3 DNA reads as TGTGCCACCAGCATCGCCACAACCTACGAGCAGTACTTC.

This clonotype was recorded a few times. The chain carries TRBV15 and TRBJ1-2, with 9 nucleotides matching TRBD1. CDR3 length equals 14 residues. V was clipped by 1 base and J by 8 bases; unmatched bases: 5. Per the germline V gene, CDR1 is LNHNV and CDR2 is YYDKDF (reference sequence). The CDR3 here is CATSRGDRDGGYTF. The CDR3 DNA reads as TGTGCCACCAGCAGAGGGGACAGGGATGGGGGCTACACCTTC.

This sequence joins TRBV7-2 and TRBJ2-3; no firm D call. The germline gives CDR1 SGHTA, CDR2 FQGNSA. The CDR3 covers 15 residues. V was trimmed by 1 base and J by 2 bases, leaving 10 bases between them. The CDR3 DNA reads TGTGCCAGCAGCTTAGTCGCGGTCTACACAGATACGCAGTATTTT. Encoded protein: CASSLVAVYTDTQYF.

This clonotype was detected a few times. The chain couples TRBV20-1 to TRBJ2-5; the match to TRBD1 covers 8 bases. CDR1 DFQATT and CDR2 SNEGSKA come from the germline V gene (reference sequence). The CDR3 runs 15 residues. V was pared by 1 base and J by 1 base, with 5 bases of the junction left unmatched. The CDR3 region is CSARVQTGAQETQYF. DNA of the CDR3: TGCAGTGCTAGAGTCCAGACAGGGGCCCAAGAGACCCAGTACTTC.

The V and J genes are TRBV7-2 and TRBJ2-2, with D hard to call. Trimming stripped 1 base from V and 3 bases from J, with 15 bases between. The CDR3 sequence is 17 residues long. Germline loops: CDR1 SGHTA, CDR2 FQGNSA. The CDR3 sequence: CASSLDSHSVDTGELFF. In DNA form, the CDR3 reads TGTGCCAGCAGCTTAGACAGTCATTCTGTGGACACCGGGGAGCTGTTTTTT.